This is a list of T cell receptor beta chains from one sample in a study of blood T cells in healthy people across ages. TCRdb processed the 5' RACE reads anew with MiXCR; each CDR3 protein has one entry. The sample consists of 1,100,000 or so distinct CDR3 sequences, 40% to 45% of them appearing once. Sequenced: blood. All receptors derive from a woman aged 60 to 75 in good health. Each CDR3 is given with its conserved first and last residue. D genes are given only for firm matches. Not all rows give a size; the values are once, few, many and, for expanded clones, a class.

V: TRBV29-1; size: .; D: TRBD2; J: TRBJ2-1; DNA: TGCAGCGTTGCAGGACGAGCGGGGCACAATGAGCAGTTCTTC; CDR3: CSVAGRAGHNEQFF
V: TRBV12-3/TRBV12-4; size: .; D: .; J: TRBJ2-5; DNA: TGTGCCAGCAGTTTTGGGACAAACCAGAAAGAGACCCAGTACTTC; CDR3: CASSFGTNQKETQYF
V: TRBV6-6; size: few; D: TRBD1; J: TRBJ2-7; DNA: TGTGCCAGCAGTTGGACAGGGAAGGACTACGAGCAGTACTTC; CDR3: CASSWTGKDYEQYF
V: TRBV24-1; size: few; D: .; J: TRBJ1-1; DNA: TGTGCCACCAGTGACCCCGGACAGATTGAAGCTTTCTTT; CDR3: CATSDPGQIEAFF
V: TRBV6-2/TRBV6-3; size: .; D: TRBD1; J: TRBJ2-2; DNA: TGTGCCAGCAGTTACGGGACAGGGTTCACCGGGGAGCTGTTTTTT; CDR3: CASSYGTGFTGELFF
V: TRBV5-8; size: once; D: TRBD1; J: TRBJ2-3; DNA: TGTGCCAGCTGCAGGGGGTTGAGCACAGATACGCAGTATTTT; CDR3: CASCRGLSTDTQYF
V: TRBV7-2; size: .; D: .; J: TRBJ1-1; DNA: TGTGCCAGCAGCCCCCGTTCTTTGGGGAACACTGAAGCTTTCTTT; CDR3: CASSPRSLGNTEAFF
V: TRBV10-1; size: .; D: .; J: TRBJ1-2; DNA: TGCGCCAGCAGTGGGGGAAGCTATGGCTACACCTTC; CDR3: CASSGGSYGYTF
V: TRBV20-1; size: few; D: TRBD2; J: TRBJ2-7; DNA: TGCAGTGCTAGAGGTTCCGGGAGGGGAGGGGACGAGCAGTACTTC; CDR3: CSARGSGRGGDEQYF
V: TRBV6-5; size: few; D: .; J: TRBJ2-3; DNA: TGTGCCAGCACCACGCCCAGGGGTAATACAGATACGCAGTATTTT; CDR3: CASTTPRGNTDTQYF
V: TRBV2; size: .; D: TRBD1; J: TRBJ2-5; DNA: TGTGCCGGCAGTATGCACAGGGGGCAAGAGACCCAGTACTTC; CDR3: CAGSMHRGQETQYF
V: TRBV2; size: .; D: .; J: TRBJ2-7; DNA: TGTGCCAGCAAAGGGGGAATCTACGAGCAGTACTTC; CDR3: CASKGGIYEQYF
V: TRBV28; size: .; D: .; J: TRBJ2-5; DNA: TGTGCCAGCAGTCTGGGTAGATTGGGAGGAGAGACCCAGTACTTC; CDR3: CASSLGRLGGETQYF
V: TRBV9; size: .; D: .; J: TRBJ2-5; DNA: TGTGCCAGCAGCGTAGTAGTCCCATTGAAAGAGACCCAGTACTTC; CDR3: CASSVVVPLKETQYF
V: TRBV4-2; size: few; D: .; J: TRBJ2-7; DNA: TGTGCCAGCAGCCAGGAGACAGTCCTTTTTTACGAGCAGTACTTC; CDR3: CASSQETVLFYEQYF
V: TRBV5-1; size: .; D: .; J: TRBJ2-4; DNA: TGCGCCAGCAGCTTGTCCCCTGTGAGCAAAAACATTCAGTACTTC; CDR3: CASSLSPVSKNIQYF
V: TRBV9; size: few; D: .; J: TRBJ2-3; DNA: TGTGCCAGCAGCGTAGCTCCTAGCGTTGGTACGCAGTATTTT; CDR3: CASSVAPSVGTQYF
V: TRBV7-9; size: few; D: TRBD2; J: TRBJ2-7; DNA: TGTGCCAGCAGCTCCGGGACTAGCATCTACGAGCAGTACTTC; CDR3: CASSSGTSIYEQYF
V: TRBV5-1; size: once; D: .; J: TRBJ1-1; DNA: TGCGCCAGCAGCTTGGTCCGGACGAGCACTGAAGCTTTCTTT; CDR3: CASSLVRTSTEAFF
V: TRBV29-1; size: few; D: .; J: TRBJ2-7; DNA: TGCAGCGTTCAACAGATGTACGAGCAGTACTTC; CDR3: CSVQQMYEQYF
V: TRBV12-5; size: .; D: .; J: TRBJ1-5; DNA: TGTGCTAGTGGTTTTGGGGGGGCAGAGCCCCAGCATTTT; CDR3: CASGFGGAEPQHF
V: TRBV14; size: few; D: TRBD2; J: TRBJ2-1; DNA: TGTGCCAGCAGCCCCGGAGGGTCCGGGAGGGGTAACTACAATGAGCAGTTCTTC; CDR3: CASSPGGSGRGNYNEQFF
V: TRBV3-1; size: few; D: .; J: TRBJ2-7; DNA: TGTGCCAGCAGCCAAGAGGCTCGCTACGAGCAGTACTTC; CDR3: CASSQEARYEQYF
V: TRBV6-1; size: .; D: TRBD1; J: TRBJ2-6; DNA: TGTGCCACAAAAAGGGGACAGGAGATTAGTTGGGCCAACGTCCTGACTTTC; CDR3: CATKRGQEISWANVLTF
V: TRBV29-1; size: .; D: TRBD2; J: TRBJ2-1; DNA: TGCAGCGTTGCACGCGGGAGCCCTGAGCAGTTCTTC; CDR3: CSVARGSPEQFF
V: TRBV20-1; size: .; D: TRBD2; J: TRBJ2-3; DNA: TGCAGTGCTAGAGATTGGTTTAGCGGGGGGACAGATACGCAGTATTTT; CDR3: CSARDWFSGGTDTQYF
V: TRBV13; size: few; D: .; J: TRBJ2-1; DNA: TGTGCCAGCAAGGGTCGGGGGCAGGGGGTCAATGAGCAGTTCTTC; CDR3: CASKGRGQGVNEQFF
V: TRBV12-3/TRBV12-4; size: .; D: .; J: TRBJ2-1; DNA: TGTGCCAGCACCAGTAGCGGATCCTTCTACAATGAGCAGTTCTTC; CDR3: CASTSSGSFYNEQFF
V: TRBV27; size: .; D: TRBD2; J: TRBJ2-1; DNA: TGTGCCAGCAGACGAGCGGGAGCGCCATACAATGAGCAGTTCTTC; CDR3: CASRRAGAPYNEQFF
V: TRBV3-1; size: .; D: .; J: TRBJ1-2; DNA: TGTGCCAGCAGCCCCCGGGTCAGTGTAAGTAAGGACTATGGCTACACCTTC; CDR3: CASSPRVSVSKDYGYTF
V: TRBV20-1; size: few; D: .; J: TRBJ1-2; DNA: TGCAGTGCTAGGGCAAGACTGGAAGTGGGAGGCTACACCTTC; CDR3: CSARARLEVGGYTF
V: TRBV12-5; size: .; D: TRBD2; J: TRBJ2-7; DNA: TGTACTAGTGGTCGAATCGGGCTAGCGGGTTACGAGCAGTACTTC; CDR3: CTSGRIGLAGYEQYF
V: TRBV11-2; size: .; D: .; J: TRBJ2-3; DNA: TGTGCCAGCAGCTTAGCGGGTGGGGGAGGATCCTCAACAGATACGCAGTATTTT; CDR3: CASSLAGGGGSSTDTQYF
V: TRBV7-2; size: few; D: .; J: TRBJ1-2; DNA: TGTGCCAGCAGCTTAGCTTCCCCTTATGGCTACACCTTC; CDR3: CASSLASPYGYTF
V: TRBV5-1; size: few; D: TRBD2; J: TRBJ2-1; DNA: TGCGCCAGCAGGGTTGGACTAGCGGGAGTTCCCTACAATGAGCAGTTCTTC; CDR3: CASRVGLAGVPYNEQFF
V: TRBV20-1; size: .; D: .; J: TRBJ2-1; DNA: TGCAGTGCTAGGGGGAGTCTCTACAATGAGCAGTTCTTC; CDR3: CSARGSLYNEQFF
V: TRBV13; size: few; D: .; J: TRBJ2-5; DNA: TGTGCCAGCAGCTTAAGGTCAAAGGAGCAGTACTTC; CDR3: CASSLRSKEQYF
V: TRBV10-3; size: .; D: .; J: TRBJ2-7; DNA: TGTGCCATCGGGATAGCCGGCAATGAGCAGTACTTC; CDR3: CAIGIAGNEQYF
V: TRBV7-3; size: once; D: .; J: TRBJ2-3; DNA: TGTACCAGCAGCTTATCGGGTGGGAGAGCAGATACGCAGTATTTT; CDR3: CTSSLSGGRADTQYF
V: TRBV5-6; size: few; D: .; J: TRBJ2-7; DNA: TGTGCCAGCAGCTTGGTCGGGGGGCTCGAGCAGTACTTC; CDR3: CASSLVGGLEQYF
V: TRBV7-2; size: .; D: .; J: TRBJ1-1; DNA: TGTGCCAGCAGCGTCTTTGCGGGGAACACTGAAGCTTTCTTT; CDR3: CASSVFAGNTEAFF
V: TRBV29-1; size: few; D: .; J: TRBJ1-5; DNA: TGCAGCGTTTCTGGCCCTGGAGTCGGCAATCAGCCCCAGCATTTT; CDR3: CSVSGPGVGNQPQHF
V: TRBV20-1; size: once; D: TRBD2; J: TRBJ2-3; DNA: TGCAGTGCCCCTACTAGCGGGAGAGATGATACGCAGTATTTT; CDR3: CSAPTSGRDDTQYF
V: TRBV5-1; size: .; D: TRBD1; J: TRBJ2-1; DNA: TGCGCCAGCAGTCCGACGGGACAGATCTACAATGAGCAGTTCTTC; CDR3: CASSPTGQIYNEQFF
V: TRBV20-1; size: many; D: TRBD2; J: TRBJ2-7; DNA: TGCAGTGCTAGAGATATGCGCGGGAGTTCCTACGAGCAGTACTTC; CDR3: CSARDMRGSSYEQYF
V: TRBV6-2/TRBV6-3; size: .; D: .; J: TRBJ2-7; DNA: TGTGCCAGCAGCGACCCTCCATACCGGCCCGCCTCCTACGAGCAGTACTTC; CDR3: CASSDPPYRPASYEQYF
V: TRBV28; size: once; D: TRBD2; J: TRBJ2-1; DNA: TGTGCCAGCAGACTCGTTAGCGGGAAACGTCCCAATGAGCAGTTCTTC; CDR3: CASRLVSGKRPNEQFF
V: TRBV29-1; size: many; D: TRBD2; J: TRBJ2-3; DNA: TGCAGCGTTGGGCTAGCGGGAGTTGGGGATACGCAGTATTTT; CDR3: CSVGLAGVGDTQYF
V: TRBV20-1; size: .; D: TRBD1; J: TRBJ1-2; DNA: TGCAGTGCTAGAGGGTCCGGGACAGGGGAAGGCTACACCTTC; CDR3: CSARGSGTGEGYTF
V: TRBV3-1; size: .; D: .; J: TRBJ1-1; DNA: TGTGCCAGCAGCCAATCCGACCGGAACACTGAAGCTTTCTTT; CDR3: CASSQSDRNTEAFF